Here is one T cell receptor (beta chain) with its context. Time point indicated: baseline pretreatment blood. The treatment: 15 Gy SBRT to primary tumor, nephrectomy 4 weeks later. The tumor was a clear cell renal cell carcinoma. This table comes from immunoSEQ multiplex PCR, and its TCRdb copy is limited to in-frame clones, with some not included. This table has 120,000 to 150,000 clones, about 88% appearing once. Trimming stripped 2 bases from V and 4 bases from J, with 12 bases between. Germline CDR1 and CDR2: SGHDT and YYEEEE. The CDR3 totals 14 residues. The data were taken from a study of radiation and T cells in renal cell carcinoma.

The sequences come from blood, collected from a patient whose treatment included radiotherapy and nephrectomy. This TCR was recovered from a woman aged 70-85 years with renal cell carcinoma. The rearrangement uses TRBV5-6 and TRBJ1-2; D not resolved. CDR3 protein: CASSFSGRAYGYTF. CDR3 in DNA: TGTGCCAGCAGCTTTTCGGGAAGGGCCTATGGCTACACCTTC.